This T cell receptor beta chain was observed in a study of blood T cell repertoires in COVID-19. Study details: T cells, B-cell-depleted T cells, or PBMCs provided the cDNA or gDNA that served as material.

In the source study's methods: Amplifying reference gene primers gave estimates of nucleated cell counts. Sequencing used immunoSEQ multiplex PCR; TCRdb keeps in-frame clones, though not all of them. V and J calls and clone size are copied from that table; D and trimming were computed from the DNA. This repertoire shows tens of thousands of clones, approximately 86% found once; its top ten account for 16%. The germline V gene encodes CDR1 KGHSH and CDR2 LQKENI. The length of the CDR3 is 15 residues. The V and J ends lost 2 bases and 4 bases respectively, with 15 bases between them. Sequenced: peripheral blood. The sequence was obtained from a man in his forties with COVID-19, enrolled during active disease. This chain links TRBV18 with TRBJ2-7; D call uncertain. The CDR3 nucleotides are TGTGCCAGCTCACCAACTGAGGTACCCCCTTACGAGCAGTACTTC. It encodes CASSPTEVPPYEQYF.